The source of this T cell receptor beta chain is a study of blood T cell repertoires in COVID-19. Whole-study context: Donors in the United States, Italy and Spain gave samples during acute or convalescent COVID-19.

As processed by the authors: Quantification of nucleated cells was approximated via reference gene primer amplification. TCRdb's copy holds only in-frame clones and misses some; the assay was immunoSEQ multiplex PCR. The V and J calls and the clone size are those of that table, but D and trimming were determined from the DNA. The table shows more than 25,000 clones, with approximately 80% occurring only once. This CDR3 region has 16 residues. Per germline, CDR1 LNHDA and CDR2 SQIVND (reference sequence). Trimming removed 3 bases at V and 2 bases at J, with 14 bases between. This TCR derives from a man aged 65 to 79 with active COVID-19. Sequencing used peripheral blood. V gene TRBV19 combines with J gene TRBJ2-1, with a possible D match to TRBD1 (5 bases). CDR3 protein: CASSIGAGHPYNEQFF. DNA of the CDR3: TGTGCCAGTAGTATTGGCGCAGGGCACCCCTACAATGAGCAGTTCTTC.